This T cell receptor beta chain is drawn from a study of blood T cell repertoires in COVID-19. In the study overall: The cDNA or gDNA used as material had been derived from T cells, B-cell-depleted T cells, or PBMCs.

Original methodology: Researchers report that nucleated cell counts were estimated from reference gene primer amplification. The table came from immunoSEQ multiplex PCR; TCRdb's copy has only in-frame clones and leaves some out. V and J calls and clone size are as listed in that table; D and trimming were resolved from the DNA. Among about 480,000 clones listed, around 87% were seen once. Trimming cost V 2 bases and J 5 bases; bases outside gene matches: 5. CDR3 length: 14 amino acids. Germline CDR1 MNHEY, CDR2 SVGEGT. The source of this sequence is a woman between 35 and 50 years old who had recovered from COVID-19. Sequencing was performed on PBMCs or T cells enriched from blood (not recorded which). The chain couples TRBV6-2 or TRBV6-3 to TRBJ1-2; 7 bases agree with TRBD1. CDR3 in DNA: TGTGCCAGCAGTTACGAGGACAGGTCATATGGCTACACCTTC. Amino acid sequence: CASSYEDRSYGYTF.